This T cell receptor (beta chain) was found in a study of cytomegalovirus exposure and HLA in healthy donors. Study-wide context: Unique TCRs numbering some 77 million, obtained from HLA-typed donors, made up an early data release.

Note on this clone: What it binds is unknown.

The PCR was carried out with 60 Vbeta primers and 13 Jbeta primers. Libraries were prepared by immunoSEQ multiplex PCR; TCRdb keeps only in-frame clonotypes and omits some of them. Of 250,000 to 350,000 clones listed, about 90% are singletons. The CDR3 contains 14 residues. Deletions cut 0 bases from V and 3 bases from J, with 8 bases between. The germline CDR1 and CDR2 sequences are SGHNT and YYREEE (reference sequence). Study results and limitations: Cytomegalovirus-associated status was assigned to about 180 TCR beta chains.

The V and J genes are TRBV5-4 and TRBJ2-3; D possibly corresponds to TRBD2 (6 bases). This clonotype was obtained from a woman younger than 30 in good health and CMV-seronegative. The sequenced sample consisted of PBMCs. The CDR3 spells CASSLGLGTDTQYF. The CDR3 DNA sequence: TGTGCCAGCAGCTTGGGACTAGGAACAGATACGCAGTATTTT.